These 29 T cell receptor beta chains came from one sample sequenced in a study of OX40 agonist ivuxolimab in advanced cancers. The repertoire was sequenced with immunoSEQ multiplex PCR; TCRdb's copy has only in-frame clones and lacks some. The sample consists of 20,000 to 25,000 clones, around three quarters of them appearing once. The sequencing here drew on CD4+ or CD8+ T cells sorted from blood, taken in a trial of the OX40 agonist ivuxolimab. These receptors came from an adult with an advanced solid tumor such as melanoma, head and neck, liver or kidney cancer.

This clone has a single count. The chain combines TRBV5-8 with TRBJ2-2, with D perhaps TRBD2 (5 bases). Germline loops: CDR1 SGHTS, CDR2 YDEGEE. V dropped 3 bases and J dropped 6 bases, with 9 bases sitting between them. The CDR3 loop spans 13 amino acids. The CDR3 DNA follows: TGTGCCAGCAGCTATCGGGATTCCGGGGAGCTGTTTTTT. Its translation: CASSYRDSGELFF.

This clone was seen a single time. The genes are TRBV4-1 and TRBJ2-7; 10 bases align to TRBD1. The CDR3 length is 14 residues. CDR1 and CDR2 from the germline V gene are MGHRA and YSYEKL. V lost 5 bases to trimming and J lost 4 bases; unmatched junction nucleotides: 5. The CDR3 bases are TGCGCCAGCAGCAGGGGACAGGGGAGGTACGAGCAGTACTTC. Translated: CASSRGQGRYEQYF.

This chain links TRBV5-8 with TRBJ2-7, with D perhaps TRBD1 or TRBD2 (5 bases each). Trimming took off 4 bases at V and 2 bases at J, with 16 bases between the two ends. The CDR3 has 15 amino acids. Per germline, CDR1 SGHTS and CDR2 YDEGEE. For the CDR3, the DNA is TGTGCCAGCAGCCAAGCCTGGGACGGAACCTACGAGCAGTACTTC. It yields the protein CASSQAWDGTYEQYF.

The chain has TRBV7-3 and TRBJ2-5, with D perhaps assigned TRBD1 or TRBD2 (5 bases each). In germline, CDR1 is SGHTA, CDR2 FQGTGA. The CDR3 extends over 15 amino acids. With 0 bases removed from V and 4 bases from J, the gap between germline ends came to 12 bases. The CDR3 spells CASSLTEGRGETQYF. The DNA of the CDR3 is TGTGCCAGCAGCTTAACCGAGGGGCGCGGAGAGACCCAGTACTTC.

The CDR3 region is CASSGRQGFDEQFF. The CDR3, as DNA: TGCGCCAGCAGCGGTAGACAGGGTTTCGATGAGCAGTTCTTC. The gene calls are TRBV5-1 and TRBJ2-1, with 7 bases that match TRBD1. The trim removed 4 bases at V and 8 bases at J, leaving 9 bases unmatched. This CDR3 spans 14 amino acids. Germline V gives CDR1 SGHRS, CDR2 YFSETQ.

This rearrangement joins TRBV5-6 to TRBJ2-7; TRBD2 might be the D (6 bases). This CDR3 is 12 amino acids long. V lost 4 bases and J lost 3, with 8 bases in between. Germline CDR1 reads SGHDT; CDR2 reads YYEEEE. CDR3 nucleotides: TGTGCCAGCAGCCCGGGACTCTACGAGCAGTACTTC. This translates into CASSPGLYEQYF. Together with reference TRBV5-6 and TRBJ2-7, the CDR3 gives the full variable domain: DAGVTQSPTHLIKTRGQQVTLRCSPKSGHDTVSWYQQALGQGPQFIFQYYEEEERQRGNFPDRFSGHQFPNYSSELNVNALLLGDSALYLCASSPGLYEQYFGPGTRLTVT.

The rearrangement uses TRBV5-6 and TRBJ2-5, with D unresolved. Germline loops: CDR1 SGHDT, CDR2 YYEEEE. V was cut by 3 bases and J by 5 bases, with 11 bases left in between. The CDR3 length is 13 residues. The CDR3 spells CASSSGSWETQYF. The CDR3 region has the DNA TGTGCCAGCAGCTCCGGCAGCTGGGAGACCCAGTACTTC.

This clone was seen a handful of times. The rearrangement uses TRBV14 and TRBJ2-2; D is perhaps TRBD2 (7 bases). V dropped 5 bases and J dropped 6 bases, with 16 bases sitting between them. This CDR3 has 15 amino acids. CDR1 is SGHDN and CDR2 is FVKESK in the germline V gene. CDR3 in amino acids: CASSSGGNSAGELFF. CDR3 nucleotides: TGTGCCAGCAGCTCGGGGGGCAACTCGGCCGGGGAGCTGTTTTTT.

This chain uses TRBV19 with TRBJ2-7; a possible D gene is TRBD1 (6 bases). Looked up from germline, CDR1 is LNHDA and CDR2 is SQIVND (reference sequence). The CDR3 is 15 residues long. V lost 10 bases to trimming and J lost 6 bases, with 25 bases between them. The DNA of the CDR3 is TGTGCCACCCTGGCCCCAAGGGACAATACTGTCGAGCAGTACTTC. It specifies CATLAPRDNTVEQYF.

Remarks on this clone: At one of its ends the junction is not consistent with the germline gene, which may arise from a read error. The gene calls are TRBV7-7 and TRBJ2-1; 16 nucleotides match TRBD2. Germline V gives CDR1 SSHAT, CDR2 FNYEAQ (reference sequence). The CDR3 runs to 20 residues. CDR3 loop: CASSPGTSGGALSSYNEQFF. The CDR3 coding sequence is TGTGCTAGCAGCCCCGGGACTAGCGGGGGGGCCCTAAGCTCCTACAATGAGCAGTTCTTC.

The chain employs TRBV5-5 and TRBJ2-6; D is possibly TRBD2 (6 bases). CDR3 length equals 16 residues. With 3 bases removed from V and 0 bases from J, the gap between germline ends came to 10 bases. Germline V gene data show CDR1 as SGHKS and CDR2 as YYEKEE (reference sequence). In nucleotides, the CDR3 is TGTGCCAGCAGCTCGGGACTTTCCTCTGGGGCCAACGTCCTGACTTTC. Protein sequence: CASSSGLSSGANVLTF.

This clone appeared a few times. This chain joins TRBV9 and TRBJ1-1, with D uncertain. Germline CDR1 is SGDLS and CDR2 is YYNGEE. The CDR3 loop spans 13 amino acids. V lost 2 bases, J lost 3 bases, and 8 bases lay in between. The CDR3 DNA is TGTGCCAGCAGCGTCCACGGGGACACTGAAGCTTTCTTT. As protein: CASSVHGDTEAFF.

The chain carries TRBV27 and TRBJ2-7, with D uncertain. V was cut by 4 bases and J by 6 bases, with 7 bases left in between. The CDR3 runs 11 residues. Germline values: CDR1 MNHEY, CDR2 SMNVEV (reference sequence). In DNA form, the CDR3 reads TGTGCCAGCAGTTCGGCGAGCGAGCAGTACTTC. It is translated as CASSSASEQYF.

This sequence joins TRBV19 and TRBJ2-2; D is unresolved. The CDR3 has 15 residues. V was trimmed by 5 bases and J by 8 bases, leaving 18 bases between them. Germline values: CDR1 LNHDA, CDR2 SQIVND (reference sequence). CDR3 nucleotides: TGTGCCAGTAGTCCACTGACCGATAGTCTGGGGGAGCTGTTTTTT. The encoded protein is CASSPLTDSLGELFF.

J is TRBJ2-4 and V is TRBV7-2; no clear D gene. The germline V gene has CDR1 SGHTA and CDR2 FQGNSA. V shed 1 base and J shed 5 bases, with 18 bases lying between them. The CDR3 is made up of 17 amino acids. The CDR3 spells CASSLEFSKALQNIQYF. In nucleotides, the CDR3 is TGTGCCAGCAGCTTAGAATTCTCTAAGGCACTTCAAAACATTCAGTACTTC.

V and J are TRBV10-3 and TRBJ1-2, with TRBD1 identical over 9 bases. The CDR3 has 14 amino acids. V was clipped by 6 bases and J by 4 bases; unmatched bases: 6. Germline V gene lookup returns CDR1 ENHRY and CDR2 SYGVKD. This CDR3 reads CAIRPGQGRYGYTF. The CDR3 DNA sequence: TGTGCCATCAGACCGGGACAGGGCCGCTATGGCTACACCTTC.

This clone was observed a few times. The J gene is TRBJ2-3, the V gene TRBV4-3; 14 bases line up with TRBD2. J gave up 3 bases and V 0 bases, and 2 bases lay outside the gene matches. The CDR3 consists of 17 residues. Per the germline V gene, CDR1 is LGHNA and CDR2 is YSLEER. The CDR3 reads CASSQDWTSGGTDTQYF. The CDR3, as DNA: TGCGCCAGCAGCCAAGATTGGACTAGCGGGGGGACAGATACGCAGTATTTT.

The rearrangement uses TRBV7-2 and TRBJ2-3; 10 positions match TRBD2. There are 16 residues in the CDR3. V was clipped by 3 bases and J by 2 bases; unmatched bases: 5. The germline CDR1 and CDR2 sequences are SGHTA and FQGNSA. DNA for the CDR3: TGTGCCAGCAGCTTGCTAGCGGGGGTGTCCACAGATACGCAGTATTTT. Its protein product is CASSLLAGVSTDTQYF. Looking up the rest from reference TRBV7-2 and TRBJ2-3 gives the full variable domain: GAGVSQSPSNKVTEKGKDVELRCDPISGHTALYWYRQSLGQGLEFLIYFQGNSAPDKSGLPSDRFSAERTGGSVSTLTIQRTQQEDSAVYLCASSLLAGVSTDTQYFGPGTRLTVL.

This chain links TRBV7-2 with TRBJ2-1; 9 bases match TRBD1. This CDR3 is built from 17 residues. Germline V gives CDR1 SGHTA, CDR2 FQGNSA. The trim removed 3 bases at V and 7 bases at J, leaving 13 bases unmatched. The CDR3 bases are TGTGCCAGCAGCTTCGATTCCCCCGGGACAGGGAGGAATGAGCAGTTCTTC. Translated, it gives CASSFDSPGTGRNEQFF.

V is TRBV2 and J is TRBJ2-1; D unclear. CDR1 is SNHLY, CDR2 FYNNEI, per germline. The CDR3 loop spans 14 amino acids. The V end lost 6 bases, the J end lost 6 bases, and 15 bases lay between the germline ends. CDR3 residues: CASSDVAQFNEQFF. The CDR3 coding sequence is TGTGCCAGCAGCGACGTGGCACAGTTCAATGAGCAGTTCTTC. The entire variable domain, with the rest obtained from reference TRBV2 and TRBJ2-1, is as follows: EPEVTQTPSHQVTQMGQEVILRCVPISNHLYFYWYRQILGQKVEFLVSFYNNEISEKSEIFDDQFSVERPDGSNFTLKIRSTKLEDSAMYFCASSDVAQFNEQFFGPGTRLTVL.

V and J are TRBV6-5 and TRBJ1-3, with D maybe TRBD1 (5 bases). This CDR3 is built from 15 residues. Deletions cut 0 bases from V and 4 bases from J, with 10 bases between. Germline V gene data show CDR1 as MNHEY and CDR2 as SVGAGI. The CDR3 DNA reads TGTGCCAGCAGTTACTCGAGGGGTCCCGGAAACACCATATATTTT. It specifies CASSYSRGPGNTIYF.

The chain recombines TRBV30 with TRBJ2-7; a weak D match, TRBD2 (6 bases). In germline, CDR1 is GTSNPN, CDR2 SVGIG (reference sequence). The CDR3 spans 13 residues. The V and J ends lost 5 bases and 4 bases respectively, with 15 bases between them. CDR3: CAWGGGVGYEQYF. The CDR3 DNA is TGTGCCTGGGGCGGAGGGGTAGGTTACGAGCAGTACTTC.

The rearrangement uses TRBV6-5 and TRBJ2-7, with 8 positions matching TRBD1. CDR3 length equals 14 residues. From germline, CDR1 is MNHEY and CDR2 SVGAGI. Trimming took 5 bases from V and 1 from J; bases not matched to a gene: 4. DNA for the CDR3: TGTGCCAGCAGTGAAGGGGACAGGTCCTACGAGCAGTACTTC. Protein: CASSEGDRSYEQYF.

The CDR3 sequence: CASSQDLGAGAQPQHF. The CDR3 DNA follows: TGCGCCAGCAGCCAAGATTTGGGGGCAGGGGCTCAGCCCCAGCATTTT. The chain has TRBV4-1 and TRBJ1-5; tentative D call: TRBD1 (6 bases). Germline assignment: CDR1 MGHRA and CDR2 YSYEKL. The ends were cut back, 0 bases at V and 6 bases at J, with 15 bases in the middle. The CDR3 length is 16 residues.

The chain carries TRBV7-3 and TRBJ1-1, with TRBD1 as a possible D gene (6 bases). The CDR3 length is 14 residues. Between the trimmed V and J ends, which lost 2 bases and 4 bases, there was a span of 11 bases. In germline, CDR1 is SGHTA, CDR2 FQGTGA. In DNA, the CDR3 is TGTGCCAGCAGCTTAGGGGGCCTAGGCACTGAAGCTTTCTTT. It encodes CASSLGGLGTEAFF.

This chain uses TRBV7-8 with TRBJ1-1; D uncertain. This CDR3 has 16 amino acids. From germline, CDR1 is SGHVS and CDR2 FQNEAQ. V was trimmed by 1 base and J by 3 bases, leaving 15 bases between them. The CDR3 spells CASSLGFELHDTEAFF. For the CDR3, the DNA is TGTGCCAGCAGCTTAGGATTTGAACTCCATGACACTGAAGCTTTCTTT.

The chain combines TRBV19 with TRBJ2-5, with a weak D call TRBD1 (6 bases). Matching the DNA end better, TRBJ2-7 makes the J call doubtful. The CDR3 is made up of 13 amino acids. Germline V gives CDR1 LNHDA, CDR2 SQIVND (reference sequence). The CDR3 nucleotides read TGTGCCAGTAGTATTGGGACATCAGCCGAGCAGTACTTC. Encoded protein: CASSIGTSAEQYF.

This clone is large in the sample. The chain joins TRBV15 to TRBJ1-4; D may be TRBD1 (5 bases). The CDR3 is made up of 14 amino acids. Deletions cut 6 bases from V and 7 bases from J, with 15 bases between. The germline gives CDR1 LNHNV, CDR2 YYDKDF (reference sequence). The CDR3 nucleotides are TGTGCCACCAGGGTCGGGCGGGGCGGTGAAAAACTGTTTTTT. Translation: CATRVGRGGEKLFF.

This clone has a single count. This sequence joins TRBV7-9 and TRBJ2-5, with TRBD1 matching 7 bases. From germline, CDR1 is SEHNR and CDR2 FQNEAQ (reference sequence). V gave up 3 bases and J gave up 1 base; unmatched junction bases: 5. The length of the CDR3 is 15 residues. The DNA of the CDR3 is TGTGCCAGCAGCTTGGCCAGGGGGATCCAAGAGACCCAGTACTTC. It is translated as CASSLARGIQETQYF.